This T cell receptor beta chain was sequenced for a study of blood T cell repertoires in COVID-19. Study overall: Samples of COVID-19 (acute and convalescent) were obtained from the United States, Italy and Spain. PBMCs, B-cell-depleted T cells, or T cells were the source of the cDNA or gDNA that made up the material.

The CDR3 extends over 15 amino acids. Germline lookup yields CDR1 SGHNT and CDR2 YENEEA. Trimming removed 5 bases from V and 7 bases from J; junction bases left unmatched: 11. This clone appeared once. Original methodology: Estimation of nucleated cell counts was performed using reference gene primer amplification. The method was immunoSEQ multiplex PCR; TCRdb's version includes in-frame clones alone and lacks a portion of them. That table furnishes V, J and clone size, whereas the DNA furnished D and trimming. This sample has fewer than 300,000 clones; about 76% occur once, and the top ten carry around 2.9%.

The sequence was obtained from a woman between 55 and 75 years old with active or convalescent COVID-19. Sequences were obtained from peripheral blood. V gene TRBV11-3 combines with J gene TRBJ1-1; TRBD1 matches 9 bases. The CDR3 DNA is TGTGCCAGCAGCCAACTGGGACAGGGCGTAAGTGAAGCTTTCTTT. Translating gives CASSQLGQGVSEAFF.